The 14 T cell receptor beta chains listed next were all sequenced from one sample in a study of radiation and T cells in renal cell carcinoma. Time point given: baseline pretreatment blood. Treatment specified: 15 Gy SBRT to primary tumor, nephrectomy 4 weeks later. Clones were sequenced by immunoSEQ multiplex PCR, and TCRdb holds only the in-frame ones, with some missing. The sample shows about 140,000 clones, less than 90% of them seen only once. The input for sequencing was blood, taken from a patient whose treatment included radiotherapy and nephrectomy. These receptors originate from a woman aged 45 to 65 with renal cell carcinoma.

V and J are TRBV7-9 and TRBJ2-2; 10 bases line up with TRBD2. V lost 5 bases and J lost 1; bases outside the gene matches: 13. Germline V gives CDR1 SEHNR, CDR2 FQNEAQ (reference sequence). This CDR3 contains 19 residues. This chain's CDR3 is CASSPEKRTSGRNTGELFF. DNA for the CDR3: TGTGCCAGCAGCCCAGAAAAGAGGACTAGCGGACGGAACACCGGGGAGCTGTTTTTT.

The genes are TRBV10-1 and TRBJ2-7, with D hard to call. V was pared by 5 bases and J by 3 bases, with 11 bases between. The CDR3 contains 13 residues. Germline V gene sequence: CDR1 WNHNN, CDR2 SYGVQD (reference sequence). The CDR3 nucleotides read TGCGCCAGCAGTCTAGGCCCCGGCTACGAGCAGTACTTC. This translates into CASSLGPGYEQYF.

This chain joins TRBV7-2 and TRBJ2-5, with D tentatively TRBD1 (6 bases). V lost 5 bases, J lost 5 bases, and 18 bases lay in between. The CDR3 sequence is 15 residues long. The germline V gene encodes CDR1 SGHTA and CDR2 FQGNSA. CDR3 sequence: CASSAGSRGYETQYF. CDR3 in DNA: TGTGCCAGCAGCGCCGGTTCCAGGGGCTATGAGACCCAGTACTTC.

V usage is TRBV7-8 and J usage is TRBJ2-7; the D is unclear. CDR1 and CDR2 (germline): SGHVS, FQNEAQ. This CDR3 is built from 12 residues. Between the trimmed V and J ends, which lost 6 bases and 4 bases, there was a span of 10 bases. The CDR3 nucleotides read TGTGCCAGCAGTTTTGTGGGGTACGAGCAGTACTTC. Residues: CASSFVGYEQYF.

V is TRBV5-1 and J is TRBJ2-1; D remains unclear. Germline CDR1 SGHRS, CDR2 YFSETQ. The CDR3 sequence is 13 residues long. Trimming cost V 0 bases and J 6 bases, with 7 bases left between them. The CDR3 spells CASSLEVGNEQFF. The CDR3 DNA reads TGCGCCAGCAGCTTGGAAGTTGGCAATGAGCAGTTCTTC. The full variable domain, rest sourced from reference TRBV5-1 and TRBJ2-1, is KAGVTQTPRYLIKTRGQQVTLSCSPISGHRSVSWYQQTPGQGLQFLFEYFSETQRNKGNFPGRFSGRQFSNSRSEMNVSTLELGDSALYLCASSLEVGNEQFFGPGTRLTVL.

The CDR3 loop reads CASSPGETDTQYF. CDR3 coding DNA: TGTGCCAGCTCACCAGGGGAGACAGATACGCAGTATTTT. The chain links TRBV18 to TRBJ2-3, with a weak D call TRBD2 (5 bases). Germline CDR1 reads KGHSH; CDR2 reads LQKENI. There are 13 residues in the CDR3. Trimming took off 2 bases at V and 3 bases at J, with 6 bases between the two ends.

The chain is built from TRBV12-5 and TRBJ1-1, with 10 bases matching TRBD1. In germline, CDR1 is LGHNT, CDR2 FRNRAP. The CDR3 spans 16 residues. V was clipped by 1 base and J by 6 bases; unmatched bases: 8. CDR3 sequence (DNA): TGTGCTAGTGGTTTGGGGGGGACAGGGGTTTTCCCTGAAGCTTTCTTT. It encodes CASGLGGTGVFPEAFF.

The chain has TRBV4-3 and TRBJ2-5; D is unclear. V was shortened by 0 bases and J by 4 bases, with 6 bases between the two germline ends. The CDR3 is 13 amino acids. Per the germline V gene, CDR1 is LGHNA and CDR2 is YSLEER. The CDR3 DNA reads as TGCGCCAGCAGCCAAGATCGACGAGAGACCCAGTACTTC. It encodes CASSQDRRETQYF.

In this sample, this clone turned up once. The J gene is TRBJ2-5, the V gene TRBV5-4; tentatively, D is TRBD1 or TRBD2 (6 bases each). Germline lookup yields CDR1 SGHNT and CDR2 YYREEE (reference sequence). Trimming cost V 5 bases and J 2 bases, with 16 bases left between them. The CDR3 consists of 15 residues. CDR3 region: CASRPGAQTQETQYF. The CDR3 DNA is TGTGCCAGCAGACCGGGGGCTCAAACACAAGAGACCCAGTACTTC.

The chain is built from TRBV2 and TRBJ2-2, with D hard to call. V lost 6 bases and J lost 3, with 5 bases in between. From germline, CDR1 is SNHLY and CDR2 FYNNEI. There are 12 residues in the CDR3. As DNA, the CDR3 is TGTGCCAGCAGCTATGACACCGGGGAGCTGTTTTTT. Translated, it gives CASSYDTGELFF.

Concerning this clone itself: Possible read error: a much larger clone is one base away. The CDR3 DNA sequence: TGTGCCAGCAGCTTGGTCGACAATGAGCAGTTCTTC. This sequence encodes CASSLVDNEQFF. The chain employs TRBV13 and TRBJ2-1; D is unresolved. The CDR3 is made up of 12 amino acids. The V end lost 3 bases, the J end lost 5 bases, and 5 bases lay between the germline ends. Germline V gene data show CDR1 as PRHDT and CDR2 as FYEKMQ (reference sequence).

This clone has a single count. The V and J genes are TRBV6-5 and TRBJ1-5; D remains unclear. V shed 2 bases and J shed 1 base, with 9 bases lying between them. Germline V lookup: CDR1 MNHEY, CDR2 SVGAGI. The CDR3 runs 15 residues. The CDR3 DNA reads TGTGCCAGCAGTTACCACTTGGGAAGCAATCAGCCCCAGCATTTT. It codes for CASSYHLGSNQPQHF.

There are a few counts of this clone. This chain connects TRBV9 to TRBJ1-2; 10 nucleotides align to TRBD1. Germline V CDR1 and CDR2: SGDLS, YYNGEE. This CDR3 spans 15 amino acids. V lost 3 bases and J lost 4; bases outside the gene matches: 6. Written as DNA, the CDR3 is TGTGCCAGCAGCGCCGGACAGGGGGTAGGCTATGGCTACACCTTC. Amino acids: CASSAGQGVGYGYTF. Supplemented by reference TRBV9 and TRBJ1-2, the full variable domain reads DSGVTQTPKHLITATGQRVTLRCSPRSGDLSVYWYQQSLDQGLQFLIQYYNGEERAKGNILERFSAQQFPDLHSELNLSSLELGDSALYFCASSAGQGVGYGYTFGSGTRLTVV.

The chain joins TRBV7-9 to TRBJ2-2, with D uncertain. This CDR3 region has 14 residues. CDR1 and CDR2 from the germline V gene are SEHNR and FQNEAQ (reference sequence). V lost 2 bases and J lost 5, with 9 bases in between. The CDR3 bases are TGTGCCAGCAGCTTAAGTATTGGGACCGGGGAGCTGTTTTTT. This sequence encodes CASSLSIGTGELFF.